The rows below give T cell receptor beta chains drawn from one sample of a study of human T cells and chemical hapten exposure. One entry per CDR3 protein results from TCRdb running MiXCR on the reads. The sample shows 95,000 to 150,000 distinct CDR3 sequences, around 8.5% of them seen only once. The material sequenced was whole blood. The origin of the receptors is a human donor in good health. Some clones in this sample may be carry-over from other donors' samples. CDR3s include the opening cysteine and the closing phenylalanine or tryptophan. The order of the fields is CDR3 length, clone size, D gene, J gene, V gene, CDR3 protein, CDR3 DNA. The D gene is left open where the match is weak. Where a row states a size, it is once, few, many or the class of an expanded clone; other rows omit it.

14,NA,TRBD2,TRBJ2-5,TRBV7-9,CASSLETSFETQYF,TGTGCCAGCAGCCTCGAGACTAGCTTCGAGACCCAGTACTTC
15,many,TRBD1,TRBJ2-7,TRBV27,CASSTRGHRSYEQYF,TGTGCCAGCAGTACAAGGGGGCATCGGTCGTACGAGCAGTACTTC
15,few,TRBD1,TRBJ2-7,TRBV10-3,CAIRSQGTALQEQYF,TGTGCCATCAGGAGTCAGGGGACAGCCCTCCAGGAGCAGTACTTC
15,few,TRBD2,TRBJ2-3,TRBV12-5,CASGLGGGLTDTQYF,TGTGCTAGTGGTTTAGGCGGGGGGCTCACAGATACGCAGTATTTT
16,few,NA,TRBJ2-1,TRBV6-2/TRBV6-3,CASSRPVEALNNEQFF,TGTGCCAGCAGTCGGCCCGTTGAAGCGTTAAACAATGAGCAGTTCTTC
15,few,TRBD2,TRBJ2-2,TRBV6-5,CASRKAGQNTGELFF,TGTGCCAGCAGGAAAGCGGGGCAGAACACCGGGGAGCTGTTTTTT
16,many,NA,TRBJ2-5,TRBV6-2/TRBV6-3,CASSYWWTARGETQYF,TGTGCCAGCAGTTACTGGTGGACAGCGCGGGGGGAGACCCAGTACTTC
13,few,NA,TRBJ2-5,TRBV27,CASSLFTGETQYF,TGTGCCAGCAGTTTATTTACAGGAGAGACCCAGTACTTC
20,many,NA,TRBJ1-5,TRBV6-2/TRBV6-3,CASRTAVPGQGTNSNQPQHF,TGTGCCAGCAGGACCGCTGTTCCGGGGCAGGGGACGAATAGCAATCAGCCCCAGCATTTT
15,few,TRBD2,TRBJ2-7,TRBV20-1,CSATVAGGGSYEQYF,TGCAGTGCTACTGTAGCGGGAGGGGGCTCCTACGAGCAGTACTTC
13,NA,NA,TRBJ1-1,TRBV29-1,CRVGRRQDPEAFF,TGCAGAGTTGGGAGGAGACAGGACCCTGAAGCTTTCTTT
11,NA,NA,TRBJ2-1,TRBV29-1,CSVSGDHEQFF,TGCAGCGTTTCCGGGGACCATGAGCAGTTCTTC
14,NA,NA,TRBJ1-6,TRBV7-9,CASSPAAGDSPLHF,TGTGCCAGCAGTCCGGCGGCAGGGGATTCACCCCTCCACTTT
15,few,NA,TRBJ2-1,TRBV5-5,CASSFGSPQYNEQFF,TGTGCCAGCAGCTTTGGGTCGCCCCAATACAATGAGCAGTTCTTC
14,few,NA,TRBJ2-3,TRBV7-2,CASSPWGVPDTQYF,TGTGCCAGCAGCCCCTGGGGAGTCCCAGATACGCAGTATTTT
16,NA,TRBD2,TRBJ2-3,TRBV2,CASRTELAGPSATQYF,TGTGCCAGCAGGACCGAATTAGCGGGGCCGTCCGCGACGCAGTATTTT
12,many,TRBD1,TRBJ1-1,TRBV12-5,CASGSGQGEAFF,TGTGCTAGTGGTTCGGGACAGGGGGAAGCTTTCTTT
14,few,TRBD1,TRBJ2-7,TRBV9,CASSESGTGGEQYF,TGTGCCAGCAGCGAGTCCGGGACAGGGGGCGAGCAGTACTTC
12,few,NA,TRBJ2-3,TRBV20-1,CSAGPSADTQYF,TGCAGTGCTGGCCCGAGTGCAGATACGCAGTATTTT
14,few,NA,TRBJ2-3,TRBV9,CASSVGRFTDTQYF,TGTGCCAGCAGCGTAGGCCGATTCACAGATACGCAGTATTTT
15,many,TRBD1,TRBJ1-1,TRBV4-1,CASSRTGGMGAEAFF,TGCGCCAGCAGCCGGACAGGGGGCATGGGTGCTGAAGCTTTCTTT
16,many,NA,TRBJ2-1,TRBV6-5,CASSYSAASSYNEQFF,TGTGCCAGCAGTTACTCGGCCGCAAGCTCCTACAATGAGCAGTTCTTC
13,NA,TRBD1,TRBJ2-1,TRBV6-1,CASSGGTGVEQFF,TGTGCCAGCAGTGGAGGGACAGGGGTTGAGCAGTTCTTC
16,few,TRBD2,TRBJ2-7,TRBV15,CATSRDSSPGGYEQYF,TGTGCCACCAGCAGAGATTCATCACCGGGGGGCTACGAGCAGTACTTC
18,many,TRBD2,TRBJ2-2,TRBV11-2,CASMTPRGGGFNTGELFF,TGTGCCAGCATGACCCCTAGGGGCGGGGGATTTAACACCGGGGAGCTGTTTTTT
15,many,TRBD1,TRBJ1-1,TRBV4-3,CASSQEQGRNTEAFF,TGCGCCAGCAGCCAAGAACAGGGGAGGAACACTGAAGCTTTCTTT
15,many,NA,TRBJ1-2,TRBV6-5,CASSYSVANGYGYTF,TGTGCCAGCAGTTACTCCGTAGCGAATGGCTATGGCTACACCTTC
19,few,TRBD1,TRBJ2-6,TRBV2,CASSELSSGGYSGANVLTF,TGTGCCAGCAGTGAACTTTCGTCAGGGGGTTACTCTGGGGCCAACGTCCTGACTTTC
13,many,NA,TRBJ2-5,TRBV12-5,CASVRTVQETQYF,TGTGCTAGTGTTCGGACAGTCCAAGAGACCCAGTACTTC
12,few,NA,TRBJ2-7,TRBV10-3,CATMGPNYEQYF,TGTGCCACCATGGGGCCTAACTACGAGCAGTACTTC
16,many,NA,TRBJ1-1,TRBV5-4,CASSLRVRGSEPEAFF,TGTGCCAGCAGCTTACGGGTCAGGGGCTCCGAGCCTGAAGCTTTCTTT
16,NA,TRBD1,TRBJ2-7,TRBV6-2/TRBV6-3,CASRLTPGQGSYEQYF,TGTGCCAGCAGGCTCACACCGGGACAGGGGTCCTACGAGCAGTACTTC
16,NA,NA,TRBJ2-1,TRBV11-2,CASSFLSAGSRDEQFF,TGTGCCAGCAGCTTCTTATCGGCAGGTAGTCGCGATGAGCAGTTCTTC
13,NA,NA,TRBJ2-5,TRBV7-6,CASSPTPGKTQYF,TGTGCCAGCAGCCCGACCCCAGGGAAGACCCAGTACTTC
13,NA,TRBD2,TRBJ2-1,TRBV18,CASSLTSGYEQFF,TGTGCCAGCTCACTCACTAGCGGGTACGAGCAGTTCTTC
15,few,NA,TRBJ2-4,TRBV4-3,CASSQDMAGRGIQYF,TGCGCCAGCAGCCAAGATATGGCAGGGCGAGGCATTCAGTACTTC
16,NA,NA,TRBJ2-7,TRBV5-4,CASSLTGTPSSYEQYF,TGTGCCAGCAGCCTAACGGGGACACCAAGCTCCTACGAGCAGTACTTC
16,few,NA,TRBJ1-1,TRBV4-3,CASSQEIIFLNTEAFF,TGCGCCAGCAGCCAAGAAATTATCTTCCTGAACACTGAAGCTTTCTTT
17,many,TRBD1,TRBJ1-1,TRBV7-2,CASSQKALQGVNTEAFF,TGTGCCAGCAGCCAAAAGGCCCTACAGGGGGTGAACACTGAAGCTTTCTTT
18,many,NA,TRBJ1-6,TRBV7-6,CASSLDLRRGGINSPLHF,TGTGCCAGCAGCTTAGATCTCCGGCGGGGGGGAATTAATTCACCCCTCCACTTT
16,few,TRBD1,TRBJ2-7,TRBV12-3/TRBV12-4,CASSSPHDRGTYEQYF,TGTGCCAGCAGTTCTCCCCACGACAGGGGTACCTACGAGCAGTACTTC
15,NA,NA,TRBJ2-7,TRBV11-2,CASSLVRALPYEQYF,TGTGCCAGCAGCTTAGTACGGGCACTACCCTACGAGCAGTACTTC
19,few,TRBD1,TRBJ1-5,TRBV7-8,CASSLGSAGPGGSNQPQHF,TGTGCCAGCAGCTTAGGGTCCGCGGGTCCAGGGGGAAGCAATCAGCCCCAGCATTTT
16,NA,NA,TRBJ2-5,TRBV11-3,CASSPPSLGPQETQYF,TGTGCCAGCAGCCCCCCCAGCCTGGGGCCTCAAGAGACCCAGTACTTC
14,NA,TRBD1,TRBJ1-1,TRBV6-5,CASRLQGEGTEAFF,TGTGCCAGCCGCTTACAGGGGGAAGGGACTGAAGCTTTCTTT
19,NA,TRBD2,TRBJ2-1,TRBV6-2/TRBV6-3,CASSYSTSGRPRIEDEQFF,TGTGCCAGCAGTTACTCAACTAGCGGGAGGCCCCGTATTGAGGATGAGCAGTTCTTC
13,NA,TRBD2,TRBJ2-1,TRBV7-6,CASSQRLAGKQFF,TGTGCCAGCAGCCAACGACTAGCGGGGAAGCAGTTCTTC
16,many,TRBD1,TRBJ1-1,TRBV20-1,CSARDDHYRGNTEAFF,TGCAGTGCTAGAGACGACCACTACAGGGGCAACACTGAAGCTTTCTTT
14,NA,NA,TRBJ2-1,TRBV27,CASSLSRRVDEQFF,TGTGCCAGCAGTTTATCGCGAAGGGTAGATGAGCAGTTCTTC
14,NA,TRBD2,TRBJ2-1,TRBV6-6,CASRYSGSMDEQFF,TGTGCCAGCAGATATAGCGGGAGCATGGATGAGCAGTTCTTC
14,NA,NA,TRBJ2-1,TRBV7-9,CASSLGAGNNEQFF,TGTGCCAGCAGCTTGGGTGCAGGGAACAATGAGCAGTTCTTC
14,NA,NA,TRBJ2-6,TRBV7-9,CASSPPPGANVLTF,TGTGCCAGCAGCCCCCCCCCTGGGGCCAACGTCCTGACTTTC